The next 29 T cell receptor beta chains were all read from a single sample in a study of T-cell reconstitution after alpha-beta-depleted transplantation in children. Library preparation (for TCRbeta) was performed with unique molecular identifiers. TCRdb re-called the PCR reads with MiXCR, one entry per CDR3 protein. The sample holds about 980,000 distinct CDR3 sequences, about 26% seen once. Sample: PBMCs, mostly from graft donor cells, taken 360 days after TCRalphabeta/CD19-depleted stem cell transplant. The source of these receptors is a boy younger than two who had a stem cell transplant for SCID, so the T cells may come from the graft donor.

This clonotype was seen more than once but under ten times. This chain joins TRBV28 and TRBJ2-7, with 7 bases aligning to TRBD1. CDR3 size: 14 residues. Germline loops: CDR1 MDHEN, CDR2 SYDVKM. Trimming cost V 6 bases and J 2 bases; bases outside gene matches: 7. For the CDR3, the DNA is TGTGCCAGCAGCCCGGGACAGACACCCTACGAGCAGTACTTC. It translates to CASSPGQTPYEQYF. Drawing the rest from reference TRBV28 and TRBJ2-7, the complete variable domain is DVKVTQSSRYLVKRTGEKVFLECVQDMDHENMFWYRQDPGLGLRLIYFSYDVKMKEKGDIPEGYSVSREKKERFSLILESASTNQTSMYLCASSPGQTPYEQYFGPGTRLTVT.

This clonotype has more than one count but fewer than ten. The V call is TRBV4-2, the J call TRBJ1-3; D might be TRBD1 (5 bases). V lost 4 bases and J lost 0, with 13 bases in between. The CDR3 has 16 amino acids. Per the germline V gene, CDR1 is LGHNA and CDR2 is YNFKEQ. The CDR3 nucleotides read TGTGCCAGCAGCCTCCTGACAGCCAGCTCTGGAAACACCATATATTTT. Its translation: CASSLLTASSGNTIYF.

The J gene is TRBJ2-1, the V gene TRBV5-1; 8 bases are a match to TRBD1. Trimming removed 5 bases from V and 15 bases from J; junction bases left unmatched: 19. This CDR3 is built from 15 residues. CDR1 and CDR2 (germline): SGHRS, YFSETQ. The CDR3 spells CASRPTGTGIMWPFF. DNA for the CDR3: TGCGCCAGCAGACCGACCGGGACAGGCATAATGTGGCCGTTCTTC.

The J gene is TRBJ2-3, the V gene TRBV5-1; 7 nucleotides agree with TRBD2. Germline CDR1 reads SGHRS; CDR2 reads YFSETQ. V lost 4 bases to trimming and J lost 9 bases; unmatched junction nucleotides: 17. The CDR3 has 16 amino acids. DNA for the CDR3: TGCGCCAGCAGCCCCCTTTCCAGCGGGGCCGGCGACACGCAGTATTTT. This encodes CASSPLSSGAGDTQYF. Using reference TRBV5-1 and TRBJ2-3 for the parts outside the CDR3, the full variable domain is KAGVTQTPRYLIKTRGQQVTLSCSPISGHRSVSWYQQTPGQGLQFLFEYFSETQRNKGNFPGRFSGRQFSNSRSEMNVSTLELGDSALYLCASSPLSSGAGDTQYFGPGTRLTVL.

This clonotype was counted between two and nine times. The chain recombines TRBV15 with TRBJ1-6; D is uncertain. CDR3 length equals 14 residues. Trimming pared 3 bases from V and 5 bases from J, leaving 8 bases between. CDR1 is LNHNV and CDR2 is YYDKDF in the germline V gene (reference sequence). CDR3 residues: CATSREPHNSPLHF. The CDR3 DNA reads TGTGCCACCAGCAGGGAACCTCATAATTCACCCCTCCACTTT.

This chain links TRBV28 with TRBJ2-5; 12 bases are shared with TRBD2. The CDR3 length is 15 residues. V shed 6 bases, J shed 5 bases, and the junction held 7 bases outside the gene matches. Germline assignment: CDR1 MDHEN and CDR2 SYDVKM. As DNA, the CDR3 is TGTGCCAGCAGCCAACTAGCGGGGGGAGGGGAGACCCAGTACTTC. Its protein is CASSQLAGGGETQYF.

This clonotype was seen just once. This chain joins TRBV12-3 or TRBV12-4 and TRBJ2-5; D is tentatively TRBD1 or TRBD2 (5 bases each). V dropped 5 bases and J dropped 8 bases, with 12 bases sitting between them. The CDR3 has 12 amino acids. This CDR3 reads CASSRDGQTQYF. CDR3 nucleotide sequence: TGTGCCAGCAGTCGGGACGGCCAAACCCAGTACTTC.

J is TRBJ1-1 and V is TRBV10-3, with D perhaps matching TRBD1 (5 bases). CDR1 is ENHRY, CDR2 SYGVKD, per germline. Between the trimmed V and J ends, which lost 6 bases and 4 bases, there was a span of 18 bases. The CDR3 extends over 15 amino acids. In nucleotides, the CDR3 is TGTGCCATCAGAGAGGGTCCGGGGACTAGCACTGAAGCTTTCTTT. It codes for CAIREGPGTSTEAFF.

V usage is TRBV15 and J usage is TRBJ2-1; D is tentatively TRBD1 or TRBD2 (5 bases each). With 3 bases removed from V and 9 bases from J, the gap between germline ends came to 15 bases. Looked up from germline, CDR1 is LNHNV and CDR2 is YYDKDF (reference sequence). The CDR3 totals 14 residues. The CDR3 spells CATSRDLSGGEQFF. CDR3 nucleotide sequence: TGTGCCACCAGCAGGGACCTTAGTGGGGGTGAGCAGTTCTTC.

As for this clonotype: The junction departs from the called germline gene at one end, perhaps through a read error. The genes are TRBV12-3 or TRBV12-4 and TRBJ2-7; TRBD2 might be the D (6 bases). CDR3 length equals 12 residues. The CDR3 nucleotides are TGTGCCAGCAGTCCGGGTGGCGGGGAGCTTAACTTC. Its translation: CASSPGGGELNF.

This clonotype appeared a few times. It may be a read error: a sequence one base away is much more abundant. V and J are TRBV12-3 or TRBV12-4 and TRBJ1-3; D is undetermined. This CDR3 is built from 14 residues. V was trimmed by 3 bases and J by 0 bases, leaving 6 bases between them. The CDR3 loop is CASSLWGSGNTIYF. For the CDR3, the DNA is TGTGCCAGCAGTTTGTGGGGCTCTGGAAACACCATATATTTT.

The rearrangement uses TRBV12-3 or TRBV12-4 and TRBJ2-1; unclear D gene. This CDR3 has 12 amino acids. The V end lost 0 bases, the J end lost 13 bases, and 10 bases lay between the germline ends. The CDR3 DNA follows: TGTGCCAGCAGTTTAGCTCAGGTTTTACAGTTCTTC. Translation: CASSLAQVLQFF.

This clonotype has a handful of counts. The chain links TRBV5-5 to TRBJ2-3, with D unresolved. Between the trimmed V and J ends, which lost 5 bases and 1 base, there was a span of 8 bases. Germline V gene sequence: CDR1 SGHKS, CDR2 YYEKEE (reference sequence). The CDR3 contains 13 residues. The CDR3 region is CASSELGTDTQYF. DNA for the CDR3: TGTGCCAGCAGTGAATTGGGCACAGATACGCAGTATTTT.

V and J are TRBV11-2 and TRBJ2-3; 7 bases map to TRBD1. V was clipped by 0 bases and J by 2 bases; unmatched bases: 11. In germline, CDR1 is SGHAT, CDR2 FQNNGV. This CDR3 region has 18 residues. The chain's CDR3 is CASSLERTGVWYTDTQYF. In nucleotides, the CDR3 is TGTGCCAGCAGCTTAGAGAGGACAGGAGTATGGTACACAGATACGCAGTATTTT.

The chain links TRBV5-1 to TRBJ1-3; D perhaps matches TRBD1 (5 bases). The CDR3 totals 15 residues. Trimming pared 3 bases from V and 3 bases from J, leaving 13 bases between. Germline assignment: CDR1 SGHRS and CDR2 YFSETQ. The CDR3, as DNA: TGCGCCAGCAGCTGGGGAGACAGTGGTGGAAACACCATATATTTT. It yields the protein CASSWGDSGGNTIYF.

The CDR3 here is CASSGGGRGNEQFF. CDR3 bases: TGCGCCAGCAGCGGAGGAGGGAGGGGCAATGAGCAGTTCTTC. The chain joins TRBV5-1 to TRBJ2-1; the match to TRBD2 covers 7 bases. With V trimmed by 4 bases and J by 6 bases, 7 bases remained unmatched. The V gene's germline CDR1 is SGHRS and CDR2 YFSETQ. The CDR3 runs 14 residues.

The genes are TRBV29-1 and TRBJ2-5, with D unresolved. In germline, CDR1 is SQVTM, CDR2 ANQGSEA. Trimming left V 1 base short and J 2 bases short, with 11 bases between. The CDR3 has 14 amino acids. CDR3: CSVEGGWLQETQYF. The CDR3 nucleotides are TGCAGCGTTGAAGGTGGCTGGCTGCAAGAGACCCAGTACTTC.

This clonotype was counted a few times. V usage is TRBV4-1 and J usage is TRBJ2-2; 11 bases align to TRBD1. The CDR3 is 18 residues long. V lost 1 base to trimming and J lost 8 bases; unmatched junction nucleotides: 12. The germline V gene has CDR1 MGHRA and CDR2 YSYEKL. CDR3 protein: CASSQAYSGTGGGGELFF. CDR3 DNA: TGCGCCAGCAGCCAAGCCTACTCCGGGACAGGGGGAGGAGGGGAGCTGTTTTTT.

The chain is built from TRBV5-1 and TRBJ1-6; D remains unclear. Germline values: CDR1 SGHRS, CDR2 YFSETQ. The V end was cut by 1 base, the J end by 7 bases, with 12 bases between. This CDR3 is 15 amino acids long. The CDR3 is CASSLSPGFNSPLHF. The CDR3 region has the DNA TGCGCCAGCAGCTTGTCCCCGGGTTTCAATTCACCCCTCCACTTT. Filled out from reference TRBV5-1 and TRBJ1-6, the complete variable domain reads KAGVTQTPRYLIKTRGQQVTLSCSPISGHRSVSWYQQTPGQGLQFLFEYFSETQRNKGNFPGRFSGRQFSNSRSEMNVSTLELGDSALYLCASSLSPGFNSPLHFGNGTRLTVT.

This clonotype was seen more than once but under ten times. This sequence joins TRBV20-1 and TRBJ1-2, with a weak D call TRBD1 (6 bases). V dropped 2 bases and J dropped 0 bases, with 13 bases sitting between them. Germline CDR1 DFQATT, CDR2 SNEGSKA (reference sequence). The CDR3 is made up of 15 amino acids. CDR3 nucleotides: TGCAGTGCTAGATTGGTCGGGGGGCCTAACTATGGCTACACCTTC. Translating it yields CSARLVGGPNYGYTF.

This chain links TRBV20-1 with TRBJ1-5, with D perhaps TRBD1 (5 bases). Trimming stripped 0 bases from V and 4 bases from J, with 16 bases between. Germline loops: CDR1 DFQATT, CDR2 SNEGSKA (reference sequence). This CDR3 is 16 amino acids long. The CDR3 DNA reads as TGCAGTGCTAGAGATATGAGACAGATCCCTAATCAGCCCCAGCATTTT. Its translation is CSARDMRQIPNQPQHF.

Comments on this clonotype: The final CDR3 position lacks the conserved phenylalanine or tryptophan, pointing to a likely read error. The chain couples TRBV7-3 to TRBJ2-1; TRBD2 matches at 8 bases. CDR3 length equals 16 residues. Germline V gene lookup returns CDR1 SGHTA and CDR2 FQGTGA. The V segment lost 2 bases and the J segment 5 bases; nucleotides outside the gene matches: 8. CDR3 region: CASSLSRAGGNNEQFY. CDR3 nucleotide sequence: TGTGCCAGCAGCTTATCTCGGGCGGGGGGAAACAATGAGCAGTTCTAC.

V usage is TRBV7-3 and J usage is TRBJ2-1, with D uncertain. Germline-derived CDR1 and CDR2 are SGHTA and FQGTGA. V lost 5 bases and J lost 8, with 13 bases in between. The length of the CDR3 is 13 residues. This CDR3 is CASSPSGVHEQFF. CDR3 coding DNA: TGTGCCAGCAGCCCCAGTGGGGTCCATGAGCAGTTCTTC.

This clonotype was seen only a few times. The V gene is TRBV29-1, the J gene TRBJ2-7; D possibly corresponds to TRBD2 (5 bases). The CDR3 is 15 amino acids. Germline V CDR1 and CDR2: SQVTM, ANQGSEA. Trimming took 6 bases from V and 4 from J, leaving 22 bases between them. For the CDR3, the DNA is TGCAGCGTGGGAGACCTTACGGGGTTGCCGTACGAGCAGTACTTC. Translated, it gives CSVGDLTGLPYEQYF.

This chain uses TRBV10-3 with TRBJ2-5, with 14 bases aligning to TRBD2. In germline, CDR1 is ENHRY, CDR2 SYGVKD. J was trimmed by 5 bases and V by 5 bases; bases with no gene match: 7. The CDR3 covers 16 residues. CDR3 sequence: CAISIGLAGGVETQYF. The CDR3 DNA reads as TGTGCCATCAGTATCGGACTAGCGGGGGGTGTTGAGACCCAGTACTTC.

V gene TRBV20-1 combines with J gene TRBJ2-5, with a possible D match to TRBD2 (5 bases). Germline V gives CDR1 DFQATT, CDR2 SNEGSKA (reference sequence). The CDR3 extends over 13 amino acids. Trimming pared 5 bases from V and 1 base from J, leaving 11 bases between. The CDR3 sequence is CSARYGLQETQYF. The CDR3 bases are TGCAGTGCTCGATACGGACTCCAAGAGACCCAGTACTTC.

V usage is TRBV2 and J usage is TRBJ2-7; D perhaps matches TRBD1 (5 bases). Germline CDR1 is SNHLY and CDR2 is FYNNEI. This CDR3 has 14 residues. Trimming took off 3 bases at V and 3 bases at J, with 12 bases between the two ends. The CDR3 spells CASSDLGQSYEQYF. CDR3 bases: TGTGCCAGCAGTGATTTAGGACAAAGCTACGAGCAGTACTTC.

The chain recombines TRBV20-1 with TRBJ2-5; no firm D call. CDR1 DFQATT and CDR2 SNEGSKA come from the germline V gene (reference sequence). This CDR3 has 11 residues. V was clipped by 2 bases and J by 3 bases, with 4 bases between them. The CDR3 DNA reads TGCAGTGCTAGACAGGAAGAGACCCAGTACTTC. It is translated as CSARQEETQYF.

The J gene is TRBJ2-2, the V gene TRBV29-1; D gene uncertain. V lost 7 bases and J 3 bases, leaving 12 bases between the germline ends. The CDR3 covers 13 residues. The V gene's germline CDR1 is SQVTM and CDR2 ANQGSEA. The CDR3 coding sequence is TGCAGCGGGCAGGCGGATTACACCGGGGAGCTGTTTTTT. Its protein product is CSGQADYTGELFF.